This T cell receptor beta chain was recovered during a study of post-analysis software for immune sequencing data. Study-level findings and limits: Patients carried roughly five TRBV segments more frequently than controls did, and TRBV5-6, TRBV5-1 and TRBV20-1 were among them. The authors found that F measure strongly co-clustered same-batch samples. Controls had significantly higher normalized Chao1 diversity than multiple sclerosis patients.

The library was made from cDNA and included unique molecular identifiers. TCRdb processed the PCR reads anew with MiXCR; each CDR3 protein has one entry. Of approximately 770,000 distinct CDR3 sequences listed, roughly 50% are singletons. J lost 5 bases, V lost 0 bases, and 6 bases had no gene match. CDR1 and CDR2 from the germline V gene are ENHRY and SYGVKD. The length of the CDR3 is 15 residues. Comments on this clonotype: The antigen is unknown.

The rearrangement uses TRBV10-3 and TRBJ2-5; TRBD1 matches at 7 bases. The sequence was collected from a girl aged 10 to 17 with multiple sclerosis. The sequenced sample consisted of blood. The CDR3 coding sequence is TGTGCCATCAGTGAGTCGGACAGGTTTGAGGAGACCCAGTACTTC. Translation gives CAISESDRFEETQYF.